This paragraph reports one T cell receptor beta chain. The data were obtained in a study of T-cell memory formation after mild COVID-19. TCRdb processed the 5' RACE reads anew with MiXCR; each CDR3 protein has one entry. This sample has about 13,000 distinct CDR3 sequences, with 16% found just once. This CDR3 is 14 amino acids long. Germline V lookup: CDR1 SGHVS, CDR2 FQNEAQ. V was shortened by 3 bases and J by 4 bases, with 10 bases between the two germline ends. Sequences were obtained from PBMCs or a T cell subset sorted from them (not recorded which). The genes are TRBV7-8 and TRBJ1-5, with D hard to call. The sequence was collected from a young man who had mild COVID-19 (a few samples of this study predate the infection). Cell type and time point are not known. DNA for the CDR3: TGTGCCAGCAGCTTTCGTTCGGGTAATCAGCCCCAGCATTTT. Protein sequence: CASSFRSGNQPQHF.